The rows below give T cell receptor beta chains drawn from one sample of a study of shared clonotypes between healthy human individuals. TCRdb's table, derived via immunoSEQ multiplex PCR, lists solely in-frame clones and lacks some. Altogether millions of clones are present, 85% to 95% being singletons, with the ten largest covering around 1.7%. Source material: naive CD8+ T cells from PBMCs. Every receptor here comes from a man in his late teens or twenties in good health. Some clones in this sample may be carry-over from other donors' samples. Both conserved end residues are part of each CDR3. Fields, in order: D gene, clone size, J gene, V gene, CDR3 protein, CDR3 DNA. The D gene is left open where the match is weak. A clone size is listed for some rows: how often the clone was seen (once, few, many), or a class if it is expanded.

>TRBD1|-|TRBJ2-5|TRBV28
CASSLGNRGNGETQYF
TGTGCCAGCAGTTTAGGGAACAGGGGGAACGGAGAGACCCAGTACTTC
>TRBD1|-|TRBJ2-3|TRBV7-3
CASSLGTVGTDTQYF
TGTGCCAGCAGCTTAGGGACAGTAGGCACAGATACGCAGTATTTT
>-|-|TRBJ2-2|TRBV6-5
CASSPRGAGELFF
TGTGCCAGCAGCCCTAGAGGCGCCGGGGAGCTGTTTTTT
>-|-|TRBJ1-4|TRBV25-1
CASGPGDTKREKLFF
TGTGCCAGCGGCCCCGGAGATACCAAGAGGGAAAAACTGTTTTTT
>-|-|TRBJ2-7|TRBV10-1
CASSPGLTYEQYF
TGCGCCAGCAGCCCGGGATTAACCTACGAGCAGTACTTC
>-|-|TRBJ1-4|TRBV4-1
CASSQPTRGVTNEKLFF
TGCGCCAGCAGCCAACCAACCAGGGGCGTAACTAATGAAAAACTGTTTTTT
>-|-|TRBJ1-1|TRBV13
CASSTTPRNTEAFF
TGTGCCAGCAGCACCACCCCACGGAACACTGAAGCTTTCTTT
>-|-|TRBJ2-5|TRBV10-1
CAIRPGIIRVQDVQETQYF
TGCGCCATCCGGCCGGGGATAATCAGGGTACAGGATGTACAAGAGACCCAGTACTTC
>-|-|TRBJ1-5|TRBV7-2
CASSSKGGGQPQHF
TGTGCCAGCAGCTCCAAGGGGGGCGGTCAGCCCCAGCATTTT
>-|-|TRBJ2-7|TRBV11-3
CASSLRRGYEQYF
TGTGCCAGCAGCTTAAGAAGGGGTTACGAGCAGTACTTC
>TRBD1|once|TRBJ2-7|TRBV19
CASSIRPGGYEQYF
TGTGCCAGTAGTATAAGGCCAGGGGGCTACGAGCAGTACTTC
>-|-|TRBJ2-3|TRBV9
CASSPAWSGSSTDTQYF
TGTGCCAGCAGCCCCGCCTGGAGCGGCTCTAGCACAGATACGCAGTATTTT
>-|-|TRBJ2-1|TRBV19
CASSVRHSYNEQFF
TGTGCCAGTAGTGTGCGCCACTCCTACAATGAGCAGTTCTTC
>-|-|TRBJ2-7|TRBV9
CASSVAGSRKPYEQYF
TGTGCCAGCAGCGTAGCTGGCTCCAGAAAACCTTACGAGCAGTACTTC
>TRBD1|-|TRBJ2-7|TRBV7-2
CASRFEGQIDYEQYF
TGTGCCAGCAGGTTTGAGGGACAGATCGACTACGAGCAGTACTTC
>TRBD2|-|TRBJ2-3|TRBV6-4
CASSEGTSGSADTQYF
TGTGCCAGCAGTGAGGGGACTAGTGGTTCTGCAGATACGCAGTATTTT
>-|-|TRBJ2-5|TRBV21-1
CASSTGPRYQETQYF
TGTGCCAGCAGCACGGGCCCCAGGTACCAAGAGACCCAGTACTTC
>-|-|TRBJ2-7|TRBV27
CASSLWGALSYEQYF
TGTGCCAGCAGCCTGTGGGGGGCTCTTTCCTACGAGCAGTACTTC
>-|-|TRBJ2-3|TRBV7-8
CASSPRADTQYF
TGTGCCAGCAGCCCCCGAGCAGATACGCAGTATTTT
>-|-|TRBJ1-5|TRBV5-8
CASSQAGARNQPQHF
TGTGCCAGCAGCCAAGCGGGGGCCAGGAATCAGCCCCAGCATTTT
>-|-|TRBJ2-3|TRBV7-8
CASKPGSPRADTQYF
TGTGCCAGCAAACCCGGGAGCCCAAGGGCAGATACGCAGTATTTT
>-|once|TRBJ1-4|TRBV5-1
CASSLGPSEKLFF
TGCGCCAGCAGCTTGGGACCGAGTGAAAAACTGTTTTTT
>-|-|TRBJ1-1|TRBV10-3
CAISEVRLNTEAFF
TGTGCCATCAGTGAGGTTAGGTTGAACACTGAAGCTTTCTTT
>-|-|TRBJ1-2|TRBV6-5
CASSYTPGPGAHGYTF
TGTGCCAGCAGTTACACACCCGGTCCGGGGGCGCATGGCTACACCTTC
>TRBD2|once|TRBJ2-1|TRBV5-1
CASSPPSGRSYNEQFF
TGCGCCAGCAGCCCTCCTAGCGGGAGGTCCTACAATGAGCAGTTCTTC
>-|-|TRBJ1-1|TRBV5-6
CASRYGQYPTAGTEAFF
TGTGCCAGCAGGTACGGACAATACCCTACCGCCGGGACTGAAGCTTTCTTT